Below, one T cell receptor (beta chain) is given with its context. The antigen is undetermined. Profiling relied on immunoSEQ multiplex PCR, and the TCRdb table lists in-frame clones only, not all of them. The data contain around 70,000 clones, about 93% of them singletons. The germline gives CDR1 SGHRS, CDR2 YFSETQ. Trimming left V 3 bases short and J 12 bases short, with 12 bases between. The CDR3 has 12 amino acids. The sample originates from a study of OX40 agonist ivuxolimab in advanced cancers. For the study at large: Checkpoint inhibitors had been given previously to roughly 40% of patients. One patient with hepatocellular carcinoma and two with cutaneous melanoma, three in all, had partial responses. Study-level results: Within 6 weeks, CD4+ and CD8+ blood T cells expanded clonally at 0.1 to 3.0 mg/kg.

The clonotype originates from an adult with an advanced solid tumor such as melanoma, head and neck, liver or kidney cancer. The V gene is TRBV5-1, the J gene TRBJ1-4; tentative D call: TRBD1 (5 bases). Source: CD4+ or CD8+ T cells sorted from blood, taken in a trial of the OX40 agonist ivuxolimab. The CDR3 spells CASSYDRAQLFF. The CDR3 bases are TGCGCCAGCAGCTATGACAGAGCCCAACTGTTTTTT.